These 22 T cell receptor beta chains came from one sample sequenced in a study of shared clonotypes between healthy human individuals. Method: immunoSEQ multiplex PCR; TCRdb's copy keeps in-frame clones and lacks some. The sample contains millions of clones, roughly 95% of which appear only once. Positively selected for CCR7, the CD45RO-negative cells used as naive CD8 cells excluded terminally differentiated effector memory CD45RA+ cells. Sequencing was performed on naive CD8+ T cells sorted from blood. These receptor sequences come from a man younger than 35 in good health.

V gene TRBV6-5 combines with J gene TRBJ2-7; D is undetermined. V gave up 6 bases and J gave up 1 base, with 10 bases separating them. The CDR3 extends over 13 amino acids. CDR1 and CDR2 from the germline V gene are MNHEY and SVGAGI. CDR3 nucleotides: TGTGCCAGCAGGCGCGACATTTCCTACGAGCAGTACTTC. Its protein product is CASRRDISYEQYF.

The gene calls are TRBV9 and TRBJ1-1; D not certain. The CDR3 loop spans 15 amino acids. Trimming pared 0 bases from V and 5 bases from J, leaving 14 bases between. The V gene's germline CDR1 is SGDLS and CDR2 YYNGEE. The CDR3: CASSVDPGEGTEAFF. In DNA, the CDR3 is TGTGCCAGCAGCGTAGATCCAGGTGAAGGGACTGAAGCTTTCTTT.

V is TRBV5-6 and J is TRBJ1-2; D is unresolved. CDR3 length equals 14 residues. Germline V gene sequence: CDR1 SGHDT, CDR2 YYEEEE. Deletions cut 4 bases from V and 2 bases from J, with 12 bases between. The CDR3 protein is CASSQDLPNYGYTF. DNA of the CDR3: TGTGCCAGCAGCCAAGATCTCCCGAACTATGGCTACACCTTC.

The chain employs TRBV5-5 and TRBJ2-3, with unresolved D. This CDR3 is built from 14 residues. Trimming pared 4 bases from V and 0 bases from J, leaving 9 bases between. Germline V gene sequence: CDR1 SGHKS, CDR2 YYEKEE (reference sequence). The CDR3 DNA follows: TGTGCCAGCAGCCCACATGCTAGCACAGATACGCAGTATTTT. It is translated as CASSPHASTDTQYF.

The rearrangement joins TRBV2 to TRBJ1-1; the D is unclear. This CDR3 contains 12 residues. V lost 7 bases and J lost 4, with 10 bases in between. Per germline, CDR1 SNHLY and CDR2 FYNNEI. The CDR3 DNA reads TGTGCCAGCACCCCGCGGGGCACTGAAGCTTTCTTT. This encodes CASTPRGTEAFF. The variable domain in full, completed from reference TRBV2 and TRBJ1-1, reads EPEVTQTPSHQVTQMGQEVILRCVPISNHLYFYWYRQILGQKVEFLVSFYNNEISEKSEIFDDQFSVERPDGSNFTLKIRSTKLEDSAMYFCASTPRGTEAFFGQGTRLTVV.

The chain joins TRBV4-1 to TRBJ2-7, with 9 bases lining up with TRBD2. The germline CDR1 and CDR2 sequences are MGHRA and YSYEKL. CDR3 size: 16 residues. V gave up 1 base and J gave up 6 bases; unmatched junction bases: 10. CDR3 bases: TGCGCCAGCAGCCAAGCTCGGCGGGAGGGGAAGATCGAGCAGTACTTC. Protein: CASSQARREGKIEQYF.

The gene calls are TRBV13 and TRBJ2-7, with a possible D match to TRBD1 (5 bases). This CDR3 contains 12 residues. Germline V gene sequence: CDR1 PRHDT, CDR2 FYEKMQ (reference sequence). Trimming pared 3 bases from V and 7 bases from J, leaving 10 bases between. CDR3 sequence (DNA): TGTGCCAGCAGCTTTAGGGGCGCAGAGCAGTACTTC. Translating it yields CASSFRGAEQYF.

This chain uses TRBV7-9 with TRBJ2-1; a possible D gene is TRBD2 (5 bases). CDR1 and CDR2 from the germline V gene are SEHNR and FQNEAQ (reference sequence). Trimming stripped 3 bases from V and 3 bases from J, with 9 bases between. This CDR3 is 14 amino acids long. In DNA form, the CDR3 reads TGTGCCAGCAGCTTCCACGAGGGCTACAATGAGCAGTTCTTC. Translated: CASSFHEGYNEQFF.

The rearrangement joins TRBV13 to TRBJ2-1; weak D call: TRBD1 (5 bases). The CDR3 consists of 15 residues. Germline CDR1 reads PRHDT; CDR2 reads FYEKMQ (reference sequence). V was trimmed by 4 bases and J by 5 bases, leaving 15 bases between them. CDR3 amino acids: CASSSLGAQDNEQFF. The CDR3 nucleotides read TGTGCCAGCAGCTCCCTAGGGGCGCAGGACAATGAGCAGTTCTTC.

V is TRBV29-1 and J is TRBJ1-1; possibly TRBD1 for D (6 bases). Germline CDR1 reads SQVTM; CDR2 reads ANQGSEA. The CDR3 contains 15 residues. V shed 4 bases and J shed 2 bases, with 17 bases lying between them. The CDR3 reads CSVVGAPGVNTEAFF. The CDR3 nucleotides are TGCAGCGTTGTCGGGGCCCCAGGGGTAAACACTGAAGCTTTCTTT.

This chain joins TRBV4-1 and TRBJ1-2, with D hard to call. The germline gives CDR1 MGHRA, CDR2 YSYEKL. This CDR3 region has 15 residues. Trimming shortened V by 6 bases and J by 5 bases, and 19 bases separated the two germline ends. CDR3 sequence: CASSPTPYGVYGYTF. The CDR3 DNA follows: TGCGCCAGCAGTCCTACCCCGTATGGGGTATATGGCTACACCTTC.

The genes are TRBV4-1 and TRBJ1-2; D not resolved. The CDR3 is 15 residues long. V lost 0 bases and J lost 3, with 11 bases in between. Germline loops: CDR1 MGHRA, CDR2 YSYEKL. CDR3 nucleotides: TGCGCCAGCAGCCAAGATTCCCCGGGTGACTATGGCTACACCTTC. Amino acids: CASSQDSPGDYGYTF.

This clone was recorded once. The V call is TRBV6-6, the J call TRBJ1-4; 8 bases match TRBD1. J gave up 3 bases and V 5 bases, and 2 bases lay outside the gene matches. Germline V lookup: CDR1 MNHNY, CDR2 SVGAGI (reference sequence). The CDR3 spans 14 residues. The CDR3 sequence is CASSATGANEKLFF. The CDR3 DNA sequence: TGTGCCAGCAGTGCGACAGGGGCTAATGAAAAACTGTTTTTT.

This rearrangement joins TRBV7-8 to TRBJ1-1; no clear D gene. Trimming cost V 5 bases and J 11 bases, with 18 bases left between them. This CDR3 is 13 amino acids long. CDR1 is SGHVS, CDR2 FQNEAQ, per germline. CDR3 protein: CASSRRGEAEAFF. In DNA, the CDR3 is TGTGCCAGCAGCCGTCGGGGTGAAGCGGAGGCTTTCTTT.

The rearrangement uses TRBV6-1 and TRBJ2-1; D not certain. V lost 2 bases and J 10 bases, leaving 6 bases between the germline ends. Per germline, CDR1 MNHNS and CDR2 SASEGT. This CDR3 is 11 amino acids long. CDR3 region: CASSEIREQFF. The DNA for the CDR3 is TGTGCCAGCAGTGAAATACGAGAGCAGTTCTTC.

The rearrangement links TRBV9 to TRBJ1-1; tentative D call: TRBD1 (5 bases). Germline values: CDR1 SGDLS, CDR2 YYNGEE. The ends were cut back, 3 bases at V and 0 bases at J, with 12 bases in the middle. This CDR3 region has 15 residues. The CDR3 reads CASSAGWGMNTEAFF. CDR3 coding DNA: TGTGCCAGCAGCGCAGGGTGGGGAATGAACACTGAAGCTTTCTTT.

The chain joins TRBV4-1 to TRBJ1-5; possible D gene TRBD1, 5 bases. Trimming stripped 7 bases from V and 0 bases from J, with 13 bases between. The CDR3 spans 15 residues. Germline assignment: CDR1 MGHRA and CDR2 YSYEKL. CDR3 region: CASKQDANSNQPQHF. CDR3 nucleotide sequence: TGCGCCAGCAAACAGGACGCCAATAGCAATCAGCCCCAGCATTTT.

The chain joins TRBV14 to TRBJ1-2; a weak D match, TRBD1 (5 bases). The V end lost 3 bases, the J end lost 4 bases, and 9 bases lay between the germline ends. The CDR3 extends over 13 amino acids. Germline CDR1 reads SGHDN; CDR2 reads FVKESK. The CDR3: CASSQQGTYGYTF. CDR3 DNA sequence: TGTGCCAGCAGCCAGCAGGGAACCTATGGCTACACCTTC.

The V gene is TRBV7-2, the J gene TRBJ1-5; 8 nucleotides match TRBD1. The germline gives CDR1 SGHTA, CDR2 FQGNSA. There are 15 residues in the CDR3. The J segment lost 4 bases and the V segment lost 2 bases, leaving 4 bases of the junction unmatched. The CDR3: CASSLTQGANQPQHF. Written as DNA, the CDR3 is TGTGCCAGCAGCTTAACGCAGGGGGCGAATCAGCCCCAGCATTTT.

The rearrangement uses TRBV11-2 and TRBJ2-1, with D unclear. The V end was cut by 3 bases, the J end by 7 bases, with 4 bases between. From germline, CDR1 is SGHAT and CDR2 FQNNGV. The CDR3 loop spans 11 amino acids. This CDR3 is CASSFLNEQFF. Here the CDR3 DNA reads TGTGCCAGCAGCTTCCTAAATGAGCAGTTCTTC.

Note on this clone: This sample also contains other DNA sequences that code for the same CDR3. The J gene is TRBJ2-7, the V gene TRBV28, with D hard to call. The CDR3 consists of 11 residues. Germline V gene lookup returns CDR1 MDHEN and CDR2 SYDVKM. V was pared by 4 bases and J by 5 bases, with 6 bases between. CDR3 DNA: TGTGCCAGCAGTTACGGACACGAGCAGTACTTC. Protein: CASSYGHEQYF.

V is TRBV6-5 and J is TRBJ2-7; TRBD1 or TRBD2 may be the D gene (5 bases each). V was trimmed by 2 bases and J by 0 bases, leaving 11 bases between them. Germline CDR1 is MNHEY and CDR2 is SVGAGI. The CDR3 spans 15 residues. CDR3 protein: CASSYAAGSSYEQYF. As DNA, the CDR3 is TGTGCCAGCAGTTACGCTGCAGGGAGCTCCTACGAGCAGTACTTC.